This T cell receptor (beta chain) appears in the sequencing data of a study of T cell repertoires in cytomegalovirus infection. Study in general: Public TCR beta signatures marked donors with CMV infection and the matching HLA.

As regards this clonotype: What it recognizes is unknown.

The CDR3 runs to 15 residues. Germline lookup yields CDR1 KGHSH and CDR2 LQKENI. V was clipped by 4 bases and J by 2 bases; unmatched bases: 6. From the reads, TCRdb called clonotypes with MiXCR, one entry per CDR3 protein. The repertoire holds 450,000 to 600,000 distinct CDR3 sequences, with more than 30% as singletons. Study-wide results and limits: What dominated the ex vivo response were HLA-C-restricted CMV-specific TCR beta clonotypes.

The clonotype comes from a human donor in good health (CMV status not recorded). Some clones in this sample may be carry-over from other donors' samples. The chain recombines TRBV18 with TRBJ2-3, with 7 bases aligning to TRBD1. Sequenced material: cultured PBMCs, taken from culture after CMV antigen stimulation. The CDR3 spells CASSRDRDVTDTQYF. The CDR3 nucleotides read TGTGCCAGCTCACGCGACAGGGATGTCACAGATACGCAGTATTTT. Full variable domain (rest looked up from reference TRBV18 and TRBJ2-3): NAGVMQNPRHLVRRRGQEARLRCSPMKGHSHVYWYRQLPEEGLKFMVYLQKENIIDESGMPKERFSAEFPKEGPSILRIQQVVRGDSAAYFCASSRDRDVTDTQYFGPGTRLTVL.